The table lists the clone carrying this T cell receptor beta chain with many counts. Its cognate antigen is unknown. CDR3 length equals 15 residues. V dropped 6 bases and J dropped 0 bases, with 12 bases sitting between them. The sample belongs to a study of T cell repertoires in cytomegalovirus infection. Looking at the study overall: Public TCR beta signatures marked donors with CMV infection and the matching HLA.

General study findings and limits: Carriage of CMV together with the relevant HLA was identifiable through cumulative public TCR beta family frequency.

TCRdb used MiXCR to reprocess the reads, holding one entry per CDR3 protein. Of about 600,000 distinct CDR3 sequences in the sample, about 24% are singletons; the top ten hold roughly 8%. The source is a human donor in good health (CMV status not recorded). Some clones in this sample may be carry-over from other donors' samples. This chain uses TRBV12-3 or TRBV12-4 with TRBJ2-1; TRBD1 might be the D (5 bases). The sequenced sample was CD8+ T cells from PBMCs. The CDR3 DNA reads TGTGCCAGCAGCCAGACAGCCTTCTCCTACAATGAGCAGTTCTTC. Protein sequence: CASSQTAFSYNEQFF.